This T cell receptor beta chain was sequenced in a study of T cells after posttransplantation cyclophosphamide. Study-wide points: TRB clonality was highly associated with recipient CMV seropositivity and reactivation. Blood and skin or GI T cell repertoires showed limited TRB overlap. Later blood repertoires were often dominated by clones from the donor CD8+ memory compartment.

Sequenced by immunoSEQ multiplex PCR; TCRdb stores in-frame clones only, minus some. The sample counts about 5,700 clones, none seen once; the ten largest own about 25%. Cyclophosphamide on days +3 and +4 followed busulfan-fludarabine conditioning and a marrow graft. This clone was counted between two and nine times. Its antigen is as yet unknown. Because the CDR3 is missing its conserved closing phenylalanine or tryptophan, this is likely a read error. This specimen consisted of PBMCs, obtained after allogeneic stem cell transplant with posttransplant cyclophosphamide. The source is a male patient aged 60-69 years who received an allogeneic stem cell transplant from a related donor, was CMV-positive, and had no GVHD. T cells may partly derive from the graft donor.

The CDR3 nucleotides are TGTGCCTGGAGTGTACGAAGCGGAAGCACAGATACGCAGTATCTT. This sequence encodes CAWSVRSGSTDTQYL. This chain joins TRBV30 and TRBJ2-3, with a weak D call TRBD2 (5 bases). The germline V gene has CDR1 GTSNPN and CDR2 SVGIG (reference sequence). This CDR3 region has 15 residues. V dropped 0 bases and J dropped 0 bases, with 10 bases sitting between them.